This T cell receptor beta chain came from a study of vaccination and CD4 T cells after COVID-19. Study-wide context: Blood was drawn a median around 74 days post second dose, range 14 to 241.

This clonotype was counted a few times. Its antigen is not identified. Cultured CD4+ T cell DNA was sequenced using the Oncomine TCR Beta short-read assay. TCRdb re-derived calls from the PCR reads in MiXCR, one entry per CDR3 protein. Among several thousand distinct CDR3 sequences listed, roughly 23% were seen once. Points from the study as a whole: Convalescent patients had a median around 90% of post-vaccine SARS-CoV-2-reactive clones that were detected only after vaccination, not before it.

Treatment in this sample: 10-day PBMC culture with coronavirus spike peptide pools or control peptides (ViraFEST assay). Using peptide pools, antigen-specific T cells were expanded in ViraFEST before TCRs were sequenced. The cultures had half their medium swapped for fresh IL-2 medium on days 3 and 7. This receptor was identified in a human donor who had recovered from COVID-19. The input for sequencing was CD4+ T cells from blood, cultured in vitro, taken after SARS-CoV-2 vaccination.

In DNA, the CDR3 is TGTGCCAGCATCAAGGACAGGTTGAACACTGAAGCTTTCTTT. Translation: CASIKDRLNTEAFF. This chain joins TRBV6-4 and TRBJ1-1; 7 bases match TRBD1. The length of the CDR3 is 14 residues. The trim removed 7 bases at V and 0 bases at J, leaving 5 bases unmatched. CDR1 and CDR2 (germline): MRHNA, SNTAGT.